This T cell receptor beta chain was retrieved from a study of T cell responses to AZD1222 COVID-19 vaccine (dated by TCRdb to the early 2020s). Regarding the study in general: Because spike-specific TCR depth and breadth did not differ between the two schedules, AZD1222 recipients who got a second dose at roughly 4 weeks were pooled with those who got a second dose at roughly 12 weeks. TCR sequencing was performed for approximately 240 trial participants, of whom roughly 200 were given two doses of AZD1222 and about 25 were given two doses of MenACWY control vaccine. Enrollment into the trials was organized by age into subgroups of 18-55, 56-69 and 70-plus years, and those subgroups contained approximately 150, 30 and 60 TCR-sequenced participants, respectively.

The study at large found these results: CD4 TCRs associated with the vaccine covered the entire spike protein, and the dominant responses were in regions 160-218 and 743-854. Most participants were white British and females outnumbered males, and the authors suggested that clonal diversity may have been underestimated. Conclusions about previously exposed vaccinees are limited, since just 6 or 7 AZD1222 recipients were seropositive for SARS-CoV-2 at baseline. Because no samples from the day 14 peak response were available, repertoires could be characterized only after the peak T cell response. The 56-69-year group was small, and its depth increase did not reach significance, likely because of low power. Epitopes outside the regions mutated in the B.1.351 and B.1.1.7 variants were reportedly recognized by nearly half of the unique spike-specific TCRs. Spike-specific TCR breadth and depth rose significantly after two AZD1222 doses compared with day 0 and with MenACWY recipients.

From a lookup of the germline V gene, CDR1 and CDR2 are SGDLS and YYNGEE. Taken from cysteine to phenylalanine, the CDR3 has 15 residues. Of all the DNA, just the CDR3 is kept, 45 bases in frame from base 1. At the junction V is shortened by 1 base and J by 7 bases; bases outside the gene matches: 2. Regarding this clone: Its antigen is not yet known. Base quality data are lacking; no much larger clone is found one base away.

According to the study, the label for this sample's time point signals: baseline before first vaccination. Vaccinee samples were obtained from the UK trials COV001 and COV002, which included a single-blind randomized controlled phase 2/3 trial of AZD1222 (ChAdOx1 nCoV-19) in healthy adults. Trial participant PBMC samples were collected at day 0 and day 28 after the second dose for TCRbeta chain sequencing. The CDR3 regions of human TCRbeta chains were subjected to immunosequencing. In the authors' own workflow: TCRs in the repertoires were compared against a reference library of SARS-CoV-2-specific TCRs that had been generated with the MIRA antigen-specificity platform. Breadth was defined as the fraction of unique TCRs that were SARS-CoV-2-associated. Depth was defined as the fraction of total T cells that were SARS-CoV-2-associated. Using the MIRA data, every spike-specific TCR was mapped to the spike region that the TCR reacted to and assigned to either a CD4 or a CD8 class. Log10-transformed breadth and depth values were compared by one-way ANOVA with Sidak's multiple comparisons tests. Held by TCRdb, this immuneACCESS table contains in-frame sequences only and omits some clones. Under half of the omission traces to an unresolved V gene where checked; the cause of the rest is unknown. That table is the source of V, J and clone size, and D and trimming were worked out from the DNA. Here the sample has around 200,000 clones; just over 85% occur a single time. The top ten hold less than 0.55% of the sample.

The sample consisted of peripheral blood, taken on day 0 of AZD1222 vaccination. This receptor was identified in an adult in good health. Recombination joined TRBV9 with TRBJ1-6; 10 of the junction bases match TRBD1. The DNA sequence is as follows: TGTGCCAGCAGCGTATCGGGACAGGGGAATTCACCCCTCCACTTT. This yields the protein CASSVSGQGNSPLHF.